This T cell receptor beta chain originates from a study of blood T cell repertoires in COVID-19. Clones were read by immunoSEQ multiplex PCR, and TCRdb kept only the in-frame ones, dropping some. The profile shows fewer than 300,000 clones, around 90% of them singletons. CDR1 and CDR2 (germline): LGHDT, YNNKEL (reference sequence). This CDR3 has 14 amino acids. Germline trimming cut 2 bases from V and 9 bases from J; bases unmatched to any gene: 2. The specimen sequenced was PBMCs or T cells enriched from blood (not recorded which). J is TRBJ2-1 and V is TRBV3-1 (or the pseudogene TRBV3-2), with 12 nucleotides matching TRBD2. This sequence originates from a young woman who had recovered from COVID-19. The DNA for the CDR3 is TGTGCCAGCAGCCAATCGGGACTAGCGGGTGAGCAGTTCTTC. Translated, it gives CASSQSGLAGEQFF.